This T cell receptor (beta chain) stems from a study of CD8 T cells in Susac syndrome. Study overall: Sequenced Susac syndrome patients included five or six with active disease and eight or nine who were in remission.

From blood CD8+ and CD4+ T cells, the TCR beta chain was sequenced. Study-level results: The study found that Susac CD8+ clonal expansion peaked in TEMRA cells and active patients.

An input of 0.5 to 1 ug of RNA was subjected to reverse transcription using random hexamers. Amplification of TCR beta CDR3 by immunoSEQ multiplex PCR spanned 54 Vbeta and 13 Jbeta. A single record per CDR3 protein comes from TCRdb applying MiXCR to the immunoSEQ multiplex PCR reads. The table shows 120,000 or so distinct CDR3 sequences, with around 94% occurring only once. This CDR3 has 16 amino acids. Trimming removed 3 bases from V and 7 bases from J; junction bases left unmatched: 8. Germline assignment: CDR1 MNHEY and CDR2 SMNVEV (reference sequence). This clonotype was found once. Its antigen is not known.

The chain carries TRBV27 and TRBJ2-2, with TRBD2 matching 10 bases. The specimen sequenced was CD8+ T cells from PBMCs. The sequence was obtained from a human donor with Susac syndrome. The CDR3 nucleotides read TGTGCCAGCAGTTTTCTATCTAGCGGGGGAATCGGGGAGCTGTTTTTT. Amino acid sequence: CASSFLSSGGIGELFF.